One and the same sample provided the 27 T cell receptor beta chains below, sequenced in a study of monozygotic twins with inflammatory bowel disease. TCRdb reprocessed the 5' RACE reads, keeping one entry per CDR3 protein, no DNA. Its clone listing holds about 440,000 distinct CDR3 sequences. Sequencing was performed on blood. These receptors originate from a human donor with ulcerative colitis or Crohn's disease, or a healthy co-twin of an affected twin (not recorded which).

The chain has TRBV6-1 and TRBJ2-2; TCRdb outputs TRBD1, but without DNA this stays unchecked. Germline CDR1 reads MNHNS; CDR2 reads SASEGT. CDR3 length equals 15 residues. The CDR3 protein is CASNQGQGDTGELFF.

This CDR3 is CASSLNRERFTSRETQYF. This chain joins TRBV5-6 and TRBJ2-5; checking the TCRdb D call of TRBD1 is not possible without DNA. This CDR3 contains 18 residues. CDR1 is SGHDT and CDR2 is YYEEEE in the germline V gene.

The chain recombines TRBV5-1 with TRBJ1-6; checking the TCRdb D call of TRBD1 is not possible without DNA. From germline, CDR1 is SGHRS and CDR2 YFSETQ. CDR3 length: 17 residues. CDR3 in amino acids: CASSPGQGVGYNSPLHF. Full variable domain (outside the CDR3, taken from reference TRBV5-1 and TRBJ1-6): KAGVTQTPRYLIKTRGQQVTLSCSPISGHRSVSWYQQTPGQGLQFLFEYFSETQRNKGNFPGRFSGRQFSNSRSEMNVSTLELGDSALYLCASSPGQGVGYNSPLHFGNGTRLTVT.

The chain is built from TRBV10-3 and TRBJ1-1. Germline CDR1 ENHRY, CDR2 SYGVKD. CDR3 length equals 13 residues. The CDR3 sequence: CAISDNRVGEAFF.

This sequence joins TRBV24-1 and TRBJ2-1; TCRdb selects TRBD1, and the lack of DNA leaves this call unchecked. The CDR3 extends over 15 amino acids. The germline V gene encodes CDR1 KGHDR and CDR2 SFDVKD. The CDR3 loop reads CATSDQGQGNNEQFF.

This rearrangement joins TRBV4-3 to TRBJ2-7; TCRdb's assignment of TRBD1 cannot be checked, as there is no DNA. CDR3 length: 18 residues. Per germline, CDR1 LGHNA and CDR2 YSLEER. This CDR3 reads CASSQESPLVQGRNEQYF.

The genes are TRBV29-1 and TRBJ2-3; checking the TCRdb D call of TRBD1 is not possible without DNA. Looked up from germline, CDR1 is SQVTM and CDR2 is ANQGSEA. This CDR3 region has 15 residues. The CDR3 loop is CSVDAQDRELDTQYF.

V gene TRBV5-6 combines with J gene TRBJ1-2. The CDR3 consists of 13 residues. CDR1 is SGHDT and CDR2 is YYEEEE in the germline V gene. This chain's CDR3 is CASSLGGSHGYTF. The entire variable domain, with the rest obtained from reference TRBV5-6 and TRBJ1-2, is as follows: DAGVTQSPTHLIKTRGQQVTLRCSPKSGHDTVSWYQQALGQGPQFIFQYYEEEERQRGNFPDRFSGHQFPNYSSELNVNALLLGDSALYLCASSLGGSHGYTFGSGTRLTVV.

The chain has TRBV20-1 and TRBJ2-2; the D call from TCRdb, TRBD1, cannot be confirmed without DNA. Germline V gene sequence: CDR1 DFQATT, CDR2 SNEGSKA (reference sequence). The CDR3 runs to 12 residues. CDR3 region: CSANPGTGELFF.

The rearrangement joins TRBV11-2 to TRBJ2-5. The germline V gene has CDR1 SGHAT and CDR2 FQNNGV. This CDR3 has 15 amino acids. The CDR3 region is CASSLDLGAQETQYF.

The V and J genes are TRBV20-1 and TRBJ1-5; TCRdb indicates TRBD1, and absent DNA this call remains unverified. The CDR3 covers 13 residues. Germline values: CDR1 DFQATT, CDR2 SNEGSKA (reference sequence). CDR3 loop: CSATRGTNQPQHF.

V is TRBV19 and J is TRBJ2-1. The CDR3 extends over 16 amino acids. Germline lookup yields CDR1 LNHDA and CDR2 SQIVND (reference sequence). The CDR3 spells CASSIEGSTSYNEQFF.

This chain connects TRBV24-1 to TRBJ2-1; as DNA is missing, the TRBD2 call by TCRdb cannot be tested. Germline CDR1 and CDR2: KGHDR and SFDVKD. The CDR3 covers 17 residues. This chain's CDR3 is CATSDAAGTSADNEQFF.

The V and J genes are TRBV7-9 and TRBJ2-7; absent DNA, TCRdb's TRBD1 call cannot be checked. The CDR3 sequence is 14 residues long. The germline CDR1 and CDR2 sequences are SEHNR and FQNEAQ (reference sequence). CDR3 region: CASTGTVVSYEQYF. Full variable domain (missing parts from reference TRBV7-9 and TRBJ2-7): DTGVSQNPRHKITKRGQNVTFRCDPISEHNRLYWYRQTLGQGPEFLTYFQNEAQLEKSRLLSDRFSAERPKGSFSTLEIQRTEQGDSAMYLCASTGTVVSYEQYFGPGTRLTVT.

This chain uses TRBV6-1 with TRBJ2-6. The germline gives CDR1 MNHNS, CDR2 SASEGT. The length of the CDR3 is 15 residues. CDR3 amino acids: CASSLTVDGANVLTF.

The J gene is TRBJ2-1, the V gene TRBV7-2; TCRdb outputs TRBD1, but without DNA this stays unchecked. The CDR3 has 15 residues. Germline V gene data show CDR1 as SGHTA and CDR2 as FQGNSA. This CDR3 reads CASSPRDGSYNEQFF.

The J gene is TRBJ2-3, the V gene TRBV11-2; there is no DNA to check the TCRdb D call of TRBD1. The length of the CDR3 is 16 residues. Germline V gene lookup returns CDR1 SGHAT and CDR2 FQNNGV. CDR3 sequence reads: CASSLVAGASTDTQYF.

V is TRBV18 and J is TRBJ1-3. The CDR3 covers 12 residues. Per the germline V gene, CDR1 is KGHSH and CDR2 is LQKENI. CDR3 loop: CASSPPTDTIYF.

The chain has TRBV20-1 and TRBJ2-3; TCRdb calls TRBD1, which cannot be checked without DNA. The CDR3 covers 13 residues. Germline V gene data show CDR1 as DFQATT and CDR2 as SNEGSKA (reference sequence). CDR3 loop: CSADDRDTDTQYF.

CDR3 protein: CSARSGGQPQHF. This chain connects TRBV20-1 to TRBJ1-5; TCRdb selects TRBD1, and the lack of DNA leaves this call unchecked. Germline loops: CDR1 DFQATT, CDR2 SNEGSKA (reference sequence). CDR3 length: 12 amino acids.

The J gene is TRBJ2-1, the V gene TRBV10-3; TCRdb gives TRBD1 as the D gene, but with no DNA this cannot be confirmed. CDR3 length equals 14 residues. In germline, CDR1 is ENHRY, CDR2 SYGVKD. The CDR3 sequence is CAITRTGRLDEQFF.

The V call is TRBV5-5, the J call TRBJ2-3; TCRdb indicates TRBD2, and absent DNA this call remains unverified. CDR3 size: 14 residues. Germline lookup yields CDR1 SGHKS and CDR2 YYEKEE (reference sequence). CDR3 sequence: CASNSGGPTDTQYF.

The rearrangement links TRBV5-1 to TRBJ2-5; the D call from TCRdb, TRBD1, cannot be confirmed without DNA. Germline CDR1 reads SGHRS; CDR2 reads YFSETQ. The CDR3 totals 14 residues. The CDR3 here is CASSNPGRQETQYF.

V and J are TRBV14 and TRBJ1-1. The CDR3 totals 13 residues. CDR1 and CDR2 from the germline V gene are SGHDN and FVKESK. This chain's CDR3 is CASSHRPNTEAFF.

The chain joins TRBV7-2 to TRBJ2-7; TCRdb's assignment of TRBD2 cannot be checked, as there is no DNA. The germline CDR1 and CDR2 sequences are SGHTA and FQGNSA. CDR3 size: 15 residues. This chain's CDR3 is CASSLGSGLYYEQYF.

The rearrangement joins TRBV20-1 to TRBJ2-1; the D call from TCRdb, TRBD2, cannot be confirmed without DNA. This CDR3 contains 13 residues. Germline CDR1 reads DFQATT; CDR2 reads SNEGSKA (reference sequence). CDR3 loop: CSALAGARDEQFF.

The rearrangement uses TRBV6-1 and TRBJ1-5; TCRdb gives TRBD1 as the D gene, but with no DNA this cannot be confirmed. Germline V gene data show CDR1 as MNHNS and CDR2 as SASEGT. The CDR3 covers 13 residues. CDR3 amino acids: CASRGGGGQPQHF.